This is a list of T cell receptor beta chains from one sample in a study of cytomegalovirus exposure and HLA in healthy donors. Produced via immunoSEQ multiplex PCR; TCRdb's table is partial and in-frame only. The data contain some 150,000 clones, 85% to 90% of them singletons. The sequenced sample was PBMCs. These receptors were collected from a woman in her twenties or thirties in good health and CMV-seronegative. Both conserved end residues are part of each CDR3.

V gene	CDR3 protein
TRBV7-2	CASSSGWGVRDGELFF
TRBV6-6	CASSPGTGYYGYTF
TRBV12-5	CASGLLDPPRVGLKAKNIQYF
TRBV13	CASSLDSRGRINEQFF
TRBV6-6	CASSIQGGSYEQYF
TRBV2	CASGGPSTLDEQYF
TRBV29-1	CSVILQGSTEAFF
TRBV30	CAWSDSEYTEAFF
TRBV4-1	CASSQEILPYNEQFF
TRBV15	CATSRDKGLGETQYF
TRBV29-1	CSGWTEGKLFF
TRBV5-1	CASSLGLISGNTIYF
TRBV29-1	CSATTALYEQYF
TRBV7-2	CASSFSQSQETQYF
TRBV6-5	CASSYRQGAGVYEAFF
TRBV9	CASSGDRVFGANVLTF
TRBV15	CATSRGGRSTDTQYF
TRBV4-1	CASSQVGGYEQYF
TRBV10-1	CASSAGSSSSYEQYF
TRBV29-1	CSVDGRGNQDTQYF
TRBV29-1	CSFRGNHYNEQFF
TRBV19	CASSITSGLTDTQYF
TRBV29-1	CSVVRDREAYEQYF
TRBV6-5	CASNMAWNSPLHF
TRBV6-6	CASSPLGGMGAHEQYF
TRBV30	CAWSRQLYEYEQYF
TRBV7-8	CASSLDLAGTIIEQFF